This entry lists 5 T cell receptor beta chains sequenced from one sample in a study of blood T cell repertoires in COVID-19. The method was immunoSEQ multiplex PCR; TCRdb's version includes in-frame clones alone and lacks a portion of them. The sample yields about 150,000 clones, roughly 80% seen once. Sequencing used peripheral blood. These receptors were collected from a man aged 55-75 years with acute or convalescent COVID-19.

The V gene is TRBV4-3, the J gene TRBJ1-6; 9 bases line up with TRBD1. From germline, CDR1 is LGHNA and CDR2 YSLEER. This CDR3 region has 15 residues. J was trimmed by 9 bases and V by 3 bases; bases with no gene match: 6. The CDR3 is CASSQGQGRSSPLHF. As DNA, the CDR3 is TGCGCCAGCAGCCAGGGACAGGGCAGATCTTCACCCCTCCACTTT.

This chain joins TRBV19 and TRBJ2-1; D possibly corresponds to TRBD1 (5 bases). The germline V and J ends were trimmed by 3 bases and 6 bases, with 15 bases remaining between them. This CDR3 has 15 amino acids. The germline gives CDR1 LNHDA, CDR2 SQIVND (reference sequence). This CDR3 reads CASSIPSLGANEQFF. CDR3 nucleotide sequence: TGTGCCAGTAGTATTCCCTCTTTAGGGGCCAATGAGCAGTTCTTC.

This chain connects TRBV7-2 to TRBJ2-7; 7 bases map to TRBD1. V was clipped by 0 bases and J by 2 bases; unmatched bases: 4. Per germline, CDR1 SGHTA and CDR2 FQGNSA. This CDR3 is built from 15 residues. The CDR3 spells CASSLAGQKTYEQYF. The CDR3 DNA reads TGTGCCAGCAGCTTAGCGGGACAGAAGACCTACGAGCAGTACTTC.

The genes are TRBV10-1 and TRBJ2-7; no definite D call. The ends were cut back, 9 bases at V and 3 bases at J, with 15 bases in the middle. The CDR3 sequence is 13 residues long. The germline gives CDR1 WNHNN, CDR2 SYGVQD (reference sequence). In DNA, the CDR3 is TGCGCCAGAGCCATTGGCGGTCACTACGAGCAGTACTTC. Encoded protein: CARAIGGHYEQYF.

This chain links TRBV6-2 or TRBV6-3 with TRBJ1-2; 7 bases map to TRBD1. Germline CDR1 and CDR2: MNHEY and SVGEGT. V was clipped by 0 bases and J by 3 bases; unmatched bases: 1. CDR3 length: 14 amino acids. CDR3 DNA sequence: TGTGCCAGCAGTTACTCCGGGACAGACTATGGCTACACCTTC. Residues: CASSYSGTDYGYTF.